The next 2 T cell receptor beta chains were all read from a single sample in a study of radiotherapy plus CTLA-4 blockade in lung cancer. This table comes from immunoSEQ multiplex PCR, and its TCRdb copy is limited to in-frame clones, with some not included. The sample records about 73,000 clones, around 87% being singletons. This sample comprised peripheral blood, obtained from a patient treated with radiotherapy plus ipilimumab. These receptors originate from a human donor with non-small cell lung cancer that progressed on radiotherapy plus ipilimumab.

This rearrangement joins TRBV6-6 to TRBJ2-5; D ambiguous. CDR3 size: 14 residues. The germline CDR1 and CDR2 sequences are MNHNY and SVGAGI (reference sequence). V lost 6 bases and J lost 0, with 11 bases in between. The CDR3 bases are TGTGCCAGCAGACAAACACCGTACCAAGAGACCCAGTACTTC. Its translation: CASRQTPYQETQYF.

The V gene is TRBV7-9, the J gene TRBJ2-1; D possibly matches TRBD1 or TRBD2 (5 bases each). CDR3 length equals 17 residues. CDR1 is SEHNR and CDR2 is FQNEAQ in the germline V gene (reference sequence). Trimming left V 5 bases short and J 6 bases short, with 23 bases between. This chain's CDR3 is CASSQPPGTEAGNEQFF. As DNA, the CDR3 is TGTGCCAGCAGCCAGCCCCCCGGGACCGAGGCGGGCAATGAGCAGTTCTTC.